A selection of T cell receptor beta chains follows, all from one sample in a study of T cells after yellow fever vaccination. TCRdb called the 5' RACE reads again in MiXCR, with one record for every CDR3 protein. Of 250,000 to 400,000 distinct CDR3 sequences listed, 3.5% to 4.5% are singletons. Sequences were derived from PBMCs, sampled 15 days after the yellow fever booster vaccination. These receptors all stem from a man aged 18 to 35 who received the YFV17D yellow fever vaccine. CDR3s include the opening cysteine and the closing phenylalanine or tryptophan. The D gene is left open where the match is weak. Size is stated for part of the rows, as once, few or many counts, or as a class when the clone is expanded.

NA	TRBV10-3	TRBJ2-3	many	CAISSQTTDTQYF	TGTGCCATCAGTTCACAGACCACAGATACGCAGTATTTT
NA	TRBV7-8	TRBJ2-3	few	CASSHSWDTQYF	TGTGCCAGCAGCCACTCTTGGGATACGCAGTATTTT
NA	TRBV20-1	TRBJ1-2	many	CSARDLWGGPHGYTF	TGCAGTGCTAGAGATCTATGGGGGGGCCCCCATGGCTACACCTTC
TRBD1	TRBV27	TRBJ1-4	many	CASRQGEYEKLFF	TGTGCCAGCAGACAGGGGGAGTACGAAAAACTGTTTTTT
NA	TRBV3-1	TRBJ2-7	NA	CASSQLSYEQYF	TGTGCCAGCAGCCAACTTTCCTACGAGCAGTACTTC
TRBD2	TRBV28	TRBJ2-2	few	CASRASGGAVTGELFF	TGTGCCAGCAGAGCTAGCGGGGGGGCCGTAACCGGGGAGCTGTTTTTT
NA	TRBV5-1	TRBJ2-7	many	CASSLRRGASDEQYF	TGCGCCAGCAGCTTGAGGAGGGGGGCATCGGACGAGCAGTACTTC
NA	TRBV12-3/TRBV12-4	TRBJ2-5	few	CASSPRGGGGEETQYF	TGTGCCAGCAGCCCCAGGGGGGGCGGGGGAGAAGAGACCCAGTACTTC
TRBD1	TRBV29-1	TRBJ1-1	NA	CSVEDQGQGIRLYTEAFF	TGCAGCGTTGAAGATCAAGGACAGGGGATTCGGTTGTACACTGAAGCTTTCTTT
TRBD1	TRBV5-1	TRBJ2-3	many	CASSAWTGSTDTQYF	TGCGCCAGCAGCGCATGGACAGGGAGCACAGATACGCAGTATTTT
TRBD1	TRBV4-2	TRBJ1-3	many	CASSPRTGFGNTIYF	TGTGCCAGCAGCCCCCGGACAGGTTTTGGAAACACCATATATTTT
NA	TRBV6-5	TRBJ2-3	many	CASSYSRDSADTQYF	TGTGCCAGCAGTTACTCCCGGGACTCTGCGGATACGCAGTATTTT
TRBD2	TRBV25-1	TRBJ2-1	many	CASRLAGRRNEQFF	TGTGCCAGTCGACTAGCGGGAAGGCGGAATGAGCAGTTCTTC
NA	TRBV5-1	TRBJ2-5	few	CASSLGSARETQYF	TGCGCCAGCAGCTTGGGGTCGGCACGGGAGACCCAGTACTTC
NA	TRBV12-3/TRBV12-4	TRBJ2-1	many	CASSLKDEQFF	TGTGCCAGCAGTTTAAAGGACGAGCAGTTCTTC
NA	TRBV5-5	TRBJ1-6	many	CASSLPDPNSPLHF	TGTGCCAGCAGCTTGCCGGACCCTAATTCACCCCTCCACTTT
NA	TRBV20-1	TRBJ2-1	many	CSARDTGGYDHNEQFF	TGCAGTGCTAGAGATACCGGGGGCTACGACCACAATGAGCAGTTCTTC
NA	TRBV7-2	TRBJ1-2	NA	CASGTRDGHYGYTF	TGTGCCAGCGGAACCCGGGACGGACACTATGGCTACACCTTC
NA	TRBV18	TRBJ1-1	many	CASSPWDGGNTEAFF	TGTGCCAGCTCACCTTGGGACGGAGGAAACACTGAAGCTTTCTTT
NA	TRBV7-9	TRBJ2-3	NA	CASSPAPGLLTDTQYF	TGTGCCAGCAGCCCGGCGCCGGGACTCCTCACAGATACGCAGTATTTT
NA	TRBV27	TRBJ1-2	NA	CASSSRDNYGYTF	TGTGCCAGCAGCTCCCGGGACAACTATGGCTACACCTTC
NA	TRBV12-3/TRBV12-4	TRBJ2-3	NA	CASSDYRARGDTQYF	TGTGCCAGCAGTGACTACAGGGCACGTGGGGATACGCAGTATTTT
NA	TRBV30	TRBJ1-2	few	CAWSLPNAGGYTF	TGTGCCTGGAGTCTCCCCAACGCGGGGGGCTACACCTTC
TRBD1	TRBV6-2/TRBV6-3	TRBJ2-2	many	CASSTTGGTGELFF	TGTGCCAGCAGTACTACAGGGGGCACCGGGGAGCTGTTTTTT
NA	TRBV12-3/TRBV12-4	TRBJ2-7	NA	CASSFGGTLNYEQYF	TGTGCCAGCAGTTTTGGGGGCACCCTCAACTACGAGCAGTACTTC
NA	TRBV24-1	TRBJ2-5	many	CATSDFGETQYF	TGTGCCACCAGTGATTTCGGGGAGACCCAGTACTTC
NA	TRBV5-1	TRBJ2-1	NA	CASSLVPGVSYNEQFF	TGCGCCAGCAGCTTGGTTCCAGGGGTCTCCTACAATGAGCAGTTCTTC
TRBD1	TRBV6-2/TRBV6-3	TRBJ1-2	many	CASSFDRAGYTF	TGTGCCAGCAGTTTCGACAGGGCTGGCTACACCTTC
TRBD1	TRBV27	TRBJ2-4	NA	CASRKRDRVFDIQYF	TGTGCCAGCAGAAAACGGGACAGGGTTTTTGACATTCAGTACTTC
NA	TRBV29-1	TRBJ2-7	many	CSARDSWEQYF	TGCAGCGCAAGAGACAGTTGGGAGCAGTACTTC
NA	TRBV5-6	TRBJ1-5	many	CASSLYRATYSNQPQHF	TGTGCCAGCAGCTTATACAGGGCCACCTATAGCAATCAGCCCCAGCATTTT
NA	TRBV20-1	TRBJ2-2	many	CSARTGRTGELFF	TGCAGTGCTAGGACAGGGAGGACCGGGGAGCTGTTTTTT
TRBD1	TRBV12-3/TRBV12-4	TRBJ1-1	few	CASSPGTGGVGGAFF	TGTGCCAGCAGCCCCGGGACAGGGGGCGTGGGGGGGGCTTTCTTT
NA	TRBV10-3	TRBJ1-5	NA	CAISEGVSNQPQHF	TGTGCCATCAGTGAGGGGGTAAGCAATCAGCCCCAGCATTTT
NA	TRBV5-6	TRBJ1-1	many	CASSLERATEAFF	TGTGCCAGCAGCTTGGAAAGGGCCACTGAAGCTTTCTTT
NA	TRBV7-3	TRBJ2-1	many	CASSLTRDGVNEQFF	TGTGCCAGCAGCCTCACACGGGACGGCGTCAATGAGCAGTTCTTC